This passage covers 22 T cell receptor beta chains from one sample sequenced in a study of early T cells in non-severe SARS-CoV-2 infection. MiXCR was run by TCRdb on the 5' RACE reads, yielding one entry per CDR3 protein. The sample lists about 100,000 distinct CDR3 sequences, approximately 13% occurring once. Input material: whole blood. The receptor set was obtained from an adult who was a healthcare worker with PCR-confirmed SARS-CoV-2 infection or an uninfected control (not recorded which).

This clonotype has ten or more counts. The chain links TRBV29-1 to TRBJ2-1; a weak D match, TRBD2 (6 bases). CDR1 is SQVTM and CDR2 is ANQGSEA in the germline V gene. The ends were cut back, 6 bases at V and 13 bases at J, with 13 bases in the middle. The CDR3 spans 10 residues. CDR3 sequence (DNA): TGCAGCGTGGGGGACTTAACTCAGTTCTTC. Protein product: CSVGDLTQFF.

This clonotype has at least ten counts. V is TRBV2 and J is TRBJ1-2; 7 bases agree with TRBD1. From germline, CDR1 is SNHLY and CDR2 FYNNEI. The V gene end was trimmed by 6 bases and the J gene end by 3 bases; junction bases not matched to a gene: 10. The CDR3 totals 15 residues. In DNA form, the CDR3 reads TGTGCCAGCAGGGGGGACAGAACCTTCCACTATGGCTACACCTTC. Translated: CASRGDRTFHYGYTF.

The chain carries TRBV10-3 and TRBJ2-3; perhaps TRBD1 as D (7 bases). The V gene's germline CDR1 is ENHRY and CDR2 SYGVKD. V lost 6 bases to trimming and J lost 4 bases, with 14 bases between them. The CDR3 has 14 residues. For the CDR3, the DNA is TGTGCCATCAGGTCGCAGGGGGGCGCAGATACGCAGTATTTT. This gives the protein CAIRSQGGADTQYF.

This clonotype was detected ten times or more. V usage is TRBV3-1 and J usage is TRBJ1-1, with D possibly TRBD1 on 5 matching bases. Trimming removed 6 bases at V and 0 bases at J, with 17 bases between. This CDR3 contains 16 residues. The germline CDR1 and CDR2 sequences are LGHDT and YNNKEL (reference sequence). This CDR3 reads CASRGGQTHMNTEAFF. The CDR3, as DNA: TGTGCCAGCAGGGGAGGACAAACGCACATGAACACTGAAGCTTTCTTT. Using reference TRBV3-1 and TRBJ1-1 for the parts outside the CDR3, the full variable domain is DTAVSQTPKYLVTQMGNDKSIKCEQNLGHDTMYWYKQDSKKFLKIMFSYNNKELIINETVPNRFSPKSPDKAHLNLHINSLELGDSAVYFCASRGGQTHMNTEAFFGQGTRLTVV.

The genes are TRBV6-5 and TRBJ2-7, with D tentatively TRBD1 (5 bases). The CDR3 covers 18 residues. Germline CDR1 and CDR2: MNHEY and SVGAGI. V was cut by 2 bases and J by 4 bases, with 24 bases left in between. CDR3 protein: CASSYPGRRRANTYEQYF. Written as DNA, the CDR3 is TGTGCCAGCAGTTACCCCGGTAGACGCAGGGCCAACACATACGAGCAGTACTTC.

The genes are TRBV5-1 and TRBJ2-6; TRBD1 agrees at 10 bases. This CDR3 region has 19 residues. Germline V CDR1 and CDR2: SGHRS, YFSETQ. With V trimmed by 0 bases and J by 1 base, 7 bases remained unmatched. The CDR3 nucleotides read TGCGCCAGCAGCTTGGCCGGAGGGACAGGGGTTTCTGGGGCCAACGTCCTGACTTTC. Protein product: CASSLAGGTGVSGANVLTF.

The CDR3 DNA is TGTGCCAGCAGCGCCGGGGTAGGGAAAAACATTCAGTACTTC. Its translation is CASSAGVGKNIQYF. V and J are TRBV3-1 and TRBJ2-4; TRBD2 might be the D (5 bases). V dropped 5 bases and J dropped 4 bases, with 12 bases sitting between them. The V gene's germline CDR1 is LGHDT and CDR2 YNNKEL (reference sequence). The CDR3 loop spans 14 amino acids.

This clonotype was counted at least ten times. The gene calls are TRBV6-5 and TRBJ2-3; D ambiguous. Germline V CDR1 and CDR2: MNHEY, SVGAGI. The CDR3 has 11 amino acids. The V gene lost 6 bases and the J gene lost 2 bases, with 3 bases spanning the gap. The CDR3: CASRFTDTQYF. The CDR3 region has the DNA TGTGCCAGCAGGTTCACAGATACGCAGTATTTT.

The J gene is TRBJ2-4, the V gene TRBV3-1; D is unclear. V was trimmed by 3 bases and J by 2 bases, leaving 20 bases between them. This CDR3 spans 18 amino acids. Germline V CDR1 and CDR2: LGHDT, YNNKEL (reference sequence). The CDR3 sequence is CASSHPPGPRSTKNIQYF. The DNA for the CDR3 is TGTGCCAGCAGCCACCCTCCGGGCCCCCGGTCGACCAAAAACATTCAGTACTTC.

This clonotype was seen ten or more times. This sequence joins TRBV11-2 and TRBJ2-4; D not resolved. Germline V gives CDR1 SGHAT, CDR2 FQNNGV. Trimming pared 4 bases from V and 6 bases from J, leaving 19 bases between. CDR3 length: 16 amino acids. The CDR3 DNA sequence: TGTGCCAGCAGCTCCTTCCCCCCAAATGATGGAAACATTCAGTACTTC. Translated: CASSSFPPNDGNIQYF.

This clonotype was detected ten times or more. As DNA, the CDR3 is TGTGCCAGCAGTTTAGCGCAGTATTCACCCCTCCACTTT. It encodes CASSLAQYSPLHF. The chain combines TRBV12-3 or TRBV12-4 with TRBJ1-6; D is uncertain. The length of the CDR3 is 13 residues. Trimming left V 0 bases short and J 8 bases short, with 5 bases between.

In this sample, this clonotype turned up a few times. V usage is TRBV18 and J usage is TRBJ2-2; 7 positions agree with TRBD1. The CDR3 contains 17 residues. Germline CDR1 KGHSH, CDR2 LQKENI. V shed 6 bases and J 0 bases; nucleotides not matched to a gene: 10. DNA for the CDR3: TGTGCCAGCTCCCGCGTACTGGGACAGACGAACACCGGGGAGCTGTTTTTT. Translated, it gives CASSRVLGQTNTGELFF.

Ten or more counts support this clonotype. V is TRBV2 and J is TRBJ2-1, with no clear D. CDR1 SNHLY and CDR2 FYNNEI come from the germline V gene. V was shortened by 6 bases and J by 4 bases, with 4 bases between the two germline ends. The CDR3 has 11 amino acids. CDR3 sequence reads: CASRGYNEQFF. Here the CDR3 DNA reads TGTGCCAGCAGGGGATACAATGAGCAGTTCTTC.

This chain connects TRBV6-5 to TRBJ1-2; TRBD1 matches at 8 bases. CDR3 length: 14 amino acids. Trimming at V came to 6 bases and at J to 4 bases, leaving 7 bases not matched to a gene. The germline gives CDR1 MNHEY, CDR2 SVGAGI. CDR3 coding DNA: TGTGCCAGCAGCCCCCAGGGGGCCGTCTATGGCTACACCTTC. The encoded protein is CASSPQGAVYGYTF.

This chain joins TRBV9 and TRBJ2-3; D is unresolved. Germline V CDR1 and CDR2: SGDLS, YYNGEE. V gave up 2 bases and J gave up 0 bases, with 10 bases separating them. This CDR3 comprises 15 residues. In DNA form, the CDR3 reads TGTGCCAGCAGCGTTGACACCCTGAGCACAGATACGCAGTATTTT. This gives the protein CASSVDTLSTDTQYF.

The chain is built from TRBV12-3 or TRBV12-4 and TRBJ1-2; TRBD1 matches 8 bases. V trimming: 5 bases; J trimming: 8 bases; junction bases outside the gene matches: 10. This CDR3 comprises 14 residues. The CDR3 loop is CASSAKTGASGYTF. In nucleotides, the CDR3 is TGTGCCAGCAGTGCAAAGACAGGGGCTAGCGGCTACACCTTC.

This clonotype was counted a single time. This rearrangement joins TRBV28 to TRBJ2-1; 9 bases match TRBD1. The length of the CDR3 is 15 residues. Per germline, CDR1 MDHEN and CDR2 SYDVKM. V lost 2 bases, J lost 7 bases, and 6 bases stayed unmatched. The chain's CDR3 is CASSLRDRVGNEQFF. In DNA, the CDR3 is TGTGCCAGCAGTTTACGGGACAGGGTCGGGAATGAGCAGTTCTTC.

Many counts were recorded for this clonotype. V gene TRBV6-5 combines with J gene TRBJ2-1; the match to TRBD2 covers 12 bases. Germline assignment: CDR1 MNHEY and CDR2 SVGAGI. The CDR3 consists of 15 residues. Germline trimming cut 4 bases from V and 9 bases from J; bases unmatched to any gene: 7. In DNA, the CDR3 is TGTGCCAGCAGTTGGCTAGCGGGGGGGCCGGTTGAGCAGTTCTTC. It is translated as CASSWLAGGPVEQFF.

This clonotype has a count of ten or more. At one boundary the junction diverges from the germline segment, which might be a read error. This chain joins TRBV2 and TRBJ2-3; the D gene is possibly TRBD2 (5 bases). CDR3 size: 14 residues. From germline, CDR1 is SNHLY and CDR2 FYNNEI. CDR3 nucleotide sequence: TGTGCTAGCAGACGGGCGGGCGCCTCAGATACGCAGTATTTT. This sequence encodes CASRRAGASDTQYF.

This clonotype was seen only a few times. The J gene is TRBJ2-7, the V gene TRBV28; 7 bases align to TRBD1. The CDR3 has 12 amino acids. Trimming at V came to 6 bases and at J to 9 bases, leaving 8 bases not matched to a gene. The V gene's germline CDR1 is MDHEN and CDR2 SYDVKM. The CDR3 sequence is CASSRGQAGQYF. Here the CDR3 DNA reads TGTGCCAGCAGCCGAGGACAGGCCGGGCAGTACTTC.

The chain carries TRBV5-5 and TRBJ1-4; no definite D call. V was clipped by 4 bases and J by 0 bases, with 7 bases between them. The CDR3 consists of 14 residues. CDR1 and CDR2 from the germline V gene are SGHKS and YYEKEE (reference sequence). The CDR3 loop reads CASSPRPTNEKLFF. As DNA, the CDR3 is TGTGCCAGCAGCCCTCGTCCAACTAATGAAAAACTGTTTTTT.

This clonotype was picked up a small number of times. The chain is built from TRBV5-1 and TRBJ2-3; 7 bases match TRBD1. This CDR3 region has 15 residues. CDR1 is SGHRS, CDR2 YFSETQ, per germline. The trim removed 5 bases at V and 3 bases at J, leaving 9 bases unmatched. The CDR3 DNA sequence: TGCGCCAGCAGTACCGACCGGGACAGAACAGATACGCAGTATTTT. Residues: CASSTDRDRTDTQYF.